This TCR beta chain was identified during a study of blood T cell repertoires in COVID-19. Original processing notes: Amplified reference gene primers provided the basis for estimating nucleated cell counts. Clones were read by immunoSEQ multiplex PCR, and TCRdb kept only the in-frame ones, dropping some. V, J and clone size reflect that table, while D and trimming were determined from the DNA. Of around 130,000 clones in the sample, over 65% are singletons; the top ten hold 16%. The CDR3 is 11 amino acids. The V gene lost 3 bases and the J gene lost 4 bases, with 4 bases spanning the gap. Per the germline V gene, CDR1 is ENHRY and CDR2 is SYGVKD.

The chain has TRBV10-3 and TRBJ2-7; no clear D. Source material: peripheral blood. The clonotype comes from a man aged 50-59 years with acute or convalescent COVID-19. The CDR3 DNA is TGTGCCATCAGTGACTTGTACGAGCAGTACGTC. Protein sequence: CAISDLYEQYV.